This TCR beta chain derives from a study of T cells after yellow fever vaccination. Study-wide background: Each low-cell-number fraction was prepared by means of SMART-Seq v4 Ultra Low Input.

Study results and limitations: Faster peaking, at day 5 versus 15, marked a secondary response that was weaker. Repertoires sorted by FACS could include abundant clonotypes that are contaminants from the bulk population.

With regard to this clonotype: The antigen remains undetermined.

Germline trimming cut 4 bases from V and 4 bases from J; bases unmatched to any gene: 1. CDR3 size: 12 residues. Germline CDR1 SGHAT, CDR2 FQNNGV. TCRdb re-analysed the 5' RACE reads in MiXCR, keeping a single row per CDR3 protein. The data contain some 560,000 distinct CDR3 sequences, about 15% of them singletons. The sample here was PBMCs, taken 5 to 6 days after the first yellow fever vaccination. The genes are TRBV11-2 and TRBJ2-7; TRBD2 matches 7 bases. The receptor was isolated from a man aged 18 to 35 who received the YFV17D yellow fever vaccine. CDR3 bases: TGTGCCAGCAGCTCGGGGGGTTACGAGCAGTACGTC. It translates to CASSSGGYEQYV.